This T cell receptor (beta chain) was identified in a study of blood T cell repertoires in COVID-19. The overall study: Researchers got acute and convalescent COVID-19 samples from the United States, Italy and Spain. PBMCs, B-cell-depleted T cells, or T cells were the source of the cDNA or gDNA that made up the material.

Original data processing: Estimated nucleated cell counts came from reference gene primer amplification. TCRdb's table, derived via immunoSEQ multiplex PCR, lists solely in-frame clones and lacks some. From that table come the V and J calls and clone size; the DNA was used to work out D and trimming. The sample lists around 200,000 clones, around 79% occurring once. Trimming cost V 0 bases and J 7 bases, with 18 bases left between them. Per the germline V gene, CDR1 is MGHRA and CDR2 is YSYEKL. The CDR3 is 16 amino acids. The specimen was peripheral blood. The chain joins TRBV4-1 to TRBJ1-2, with no clear D. This TCR derives from a middle-aged woman with COVID-19, enrolled during active disease. CDR3 DNA: TGCGCCAGCAGCCAAGAGTCAGTCCCTTCTGCGGTTGGCTACACCTTC. Residues: CASSQESVPSAVGYTF.